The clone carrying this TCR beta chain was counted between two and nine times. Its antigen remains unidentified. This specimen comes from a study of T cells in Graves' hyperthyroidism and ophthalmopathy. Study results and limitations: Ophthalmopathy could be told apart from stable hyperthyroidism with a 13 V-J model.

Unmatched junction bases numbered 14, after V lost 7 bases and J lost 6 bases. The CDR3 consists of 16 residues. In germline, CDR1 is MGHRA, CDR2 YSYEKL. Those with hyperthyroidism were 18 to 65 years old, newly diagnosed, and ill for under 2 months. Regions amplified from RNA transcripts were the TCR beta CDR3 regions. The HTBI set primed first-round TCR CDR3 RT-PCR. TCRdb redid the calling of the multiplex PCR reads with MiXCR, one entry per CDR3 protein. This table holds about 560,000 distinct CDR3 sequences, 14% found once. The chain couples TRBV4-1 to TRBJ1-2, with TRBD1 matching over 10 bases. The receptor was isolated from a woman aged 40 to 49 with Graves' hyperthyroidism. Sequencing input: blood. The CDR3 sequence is CASTLGTGQGSDGYTF. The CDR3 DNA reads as TGCGCCAGCACCCTGGGTACGGGACAGGGGTCAGATGGCTACACCTTC.